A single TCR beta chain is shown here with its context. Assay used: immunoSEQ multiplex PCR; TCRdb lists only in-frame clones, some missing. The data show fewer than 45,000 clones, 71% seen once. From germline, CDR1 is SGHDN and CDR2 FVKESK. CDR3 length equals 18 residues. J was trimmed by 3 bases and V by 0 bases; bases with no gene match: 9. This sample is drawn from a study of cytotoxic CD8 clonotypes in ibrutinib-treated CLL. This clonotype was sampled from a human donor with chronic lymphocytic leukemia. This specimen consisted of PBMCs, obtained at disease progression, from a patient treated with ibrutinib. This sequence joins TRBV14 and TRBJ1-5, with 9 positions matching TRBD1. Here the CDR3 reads CASSQEAGQGMINQPQHF. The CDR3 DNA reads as TGTGCCAGCAGCCAAGAGGCGGGACAGGGTATGATCAATCAGCCCCAGCATTTT.